This T cell receptor (beta chain) was sequenced during a study of tumor T cells in aggressive B-cell lymphoma. Sequencing was performed with immunoSEQ multiplex PCR; in TCRdb, only in-frame clones are kept and a portion is missing. The sample records about 3,100 clones, around 87% being singletons. Per the germline V gene, CDR1 is SGHTA and CDR2 is FQGTGA. V lost 5 bases, J lost 6 bases, and 16 bases lay in between. The CDR3 has 15 amino acids. The chain combines TRBV7-3 with TRBJ1-4, with D possibly matching TRBD1 (5 bases). The sequencing sample was made of tumor tissue. This TCR was sampled from an adult with diffuse large B cell lymphoma. CDR3 loop: CASSDGGTRDEKLFF. In DNA form, the CDR3 reads TGTGCCAGCAGCGACGGGGGGACGAGGGATGAAAAACTGTTTTTT. The entire variable domain, with the rest obtained from reference TRBV7-3 and TRBJ1-4, is as follows: GAGVSQTPSNKVTEKGKYVELRCDPISGHTALYWYRQSLGQGPEFLIYFQGTGAADDSGLPNDRFFAVRPEGSVSTLKIQRTERGDSAVYLCASSDGGTRDEKLFFGSGTQLSVL.